The rows below give T cell receptor beta chains drawn from one sample of a study of T-cell reconstitution after alpha-beta-depleted transplantation in children. Each CDR3 protein gets one entry after TCRdb re-called the PCR reads with MiXCR. The sample lists roughly 500,000 distinct CDR3 sequences; approximately 32% were seen once. Sequencing used PBMCs from the stem cell graft donor, obtained from the stem cell graft. The receptors originated from a human donor who donated a stem cell graft to a child with aplastic anemia. The CDR3 runs from the conserved cysteine through the conserved F or W. D genes are given only for firm matches. Only some rows state a clone size, as once, few, many or a class for expanded clones.

cdr3_aa cdr3_nt d_call j_call clone_size v_call
CASSLSRDRIKREQYF TGTGCCAGCAGTTTATCGAGGGACAGAATTAAAAGGGAGCAGTACTTC TRBD1 TRBJ2-7 - TRBV27
CASSLRGQGGYGYTF TGCGCCAGCAGCTTAAGGGGACAGGGCGGCTATGGCTACACCTTC TRBD1 TRBJ1-2 - TRBV5-1
CAWSAGSPVGQYF TGTGCCTGGAGCGCGGGATCCCCCGTGGGGCAGTATTTT - TRBJ2-3 - TRBV30
CASSPTRQGYYGYTF TGTGCCAGCAGTCCCACCCGACAGGGGTACTATGGCTACACCTTC TRBD1 TRBJ1-2 few TRBV27
CASSLERWQSDTQYF TGTGCCAGCAGCCTTGAGAGGTGGCAATCAGATACGCAGTATTTT - TRBJ2-3 - TRBV5-4
CSARVIGGRLSYNEQFF TGCAGTGCTAGAGTAATCGGGGGAAGGCTGTCCTACAATGAGCAGTTCTTC - TRBJ2-1 - TRBV20-1
CSVVQGARKNTEAFF TGCAGCGTTGTTCAGGGGGCAAGAAAGAACACTGAAGCTTTCTTT TRBD1 TRBJ1-1 few TRBV29-1
CASSLGANGNTDTQYF TGCGCCAGCAGCTTGGGCGCTAACGGGAACACAGATACGCAGTATTTT - TRBJ2-3 - TRBV5-1
CASSPPSREGVSDTQYF TGTGCCAGCAGTCCACCCTCGCGGGAGGGAGTCTCAGATACGCAGTATTTT TRBD2 TRBJ2-3 many TRBV27
CATNLAPYQETQYF TGTGCCACCAATTTAGCGCCATACCAAGAGACCCAGTACTTC - TRBJ2-5 - TRBV28
CASSDTGAHQPQHF TGTGCCAGCAGCGATACAGGGGCTCATCAGCCCCAGCATTTT TRBD1 TRBJ1-5 - TRBV12-3/TRBV12-4
CASSTRQGRDTQYF TGTGCCAGCAGTACGAGACAGGGAAGAGATACGCAGTATTTT TRBD1 TRBJ2-3 many TRBV7-2
CASSLGDSGNTIYF TGCGCCAGCAGCTTAGGGGATTCTGGAAACACCATATATTTT - TRBJ1-3 few TRBV5-1
CASSFKGVGSPLHF TGTGCCAGCAGTTTCAAAGGCGTTGGCTCACCCCTCCACTTT - TRBJ1-6 - TRBV12-3/TRBV12-4
CASSREGAIHNEQFF TGTGCCAGCAGCCGGGAGGGGGCGATACACAATGAGCAGTTCTTC - TRBJ2-1 - TRBV3-1
CASSTTRDTTRGQPRHF TGTGCCAGCAGCACCACCCGGGACACAACAAGAGGGCAGCCCCGGCATTTT - TRBJ1-5 - TRBV27
CAISEALSAEKLFF TGTGCCATCAGTGAGGCCCTCTCGGCGGAAAAACTGTTTTTT - TRBJ1-4 few TRBV10-3
CSARDLNGNAYNEQFF TGCAGTGCTAGAGATTTGAACGGCAATGCCTACAATGAGCAGTTCTTC - TRBJ2-1 few TRBV20-1
CASSGSGRRDTQYF TGTGCCAGCAGCGGTAGCGGGAGGAGAGATACGCAGTATTTT TRBD2 TRBJ2-3 - TRBV7-9
CASNVYGQVTDTQYF TGTGCCAGCAACGTCTACGGACAGGTTACAGATACGCAGTATTTT TRBD1 TRBJ2-3 once TRBV28
CASSLGGTEYGYTF TGTGCCAGCAGCTTAGGCGGGACAGAATATGGCTACACCTTC TRBD1 TRBJ1-2 few TRBV7-9
CASSYSGTSGNEQFF TGTGCCAGCAGCTACTCCGGGACTAGCGGCAATGAGCAGTTCTTC TRBD2 TRBJ2-1 - TRBV5-4
CASSLSSGSDNEQFF TGTGCCAGCTCCCTGTCTAGCGGGAGCGACAATGAGCAGTTCTTC TRBD2 TRBJ2-1 - TRBV18
CSVETNTGELFF TGCAGCGTTGAAACGAACACCGGGGAGCTGTTTTTT - TRBJ2-2 few TRBV29-1
CASSLSHTTGELFF TGCGCCAGCAGCTTGTCTCATACTACCGGGGAGCTGTTTTTT - TRBJ2-2 few TRBV5-1
CSVAAINTGELFF TGCAGCGTTGCAGCAATAAACACCGGGGAGCTGTTTTTT - TRBJ2-2 - TRBV29-1
CASIGAWGANVLTF TGTGCCAGCATCGGGGCGTGGGGGGCCAACGTCCTGACTTTC - TRBJ2-6 - TRBV9
CASSFLQGASGANVLTF TGTGCCAGCAGTTTCCTCCAGGGGGCCTCTGGGGCCAACGTCCTGACTTTC TRBD1 TRBJ2-6 - TRBV27
CASSLRVGNTEAFF TGTGCCAGCAGCCTCAGGGTAGGGAACACTGAAGCTTTCTTT - TRBJ1-1 - TRBV7-2
CASRTQGSNIQYF TGTGCCAGCAGGACACAGGGCTCCAACATTCAGTACTTC - TRBJ2-4 - TRBV11-2
CASSESNRAGHYGYTF TGTGCCAGCAGTGAATCGAATAGGGCAGGGCACTATGGCTACACCTTC - TRBJ1-2 few TRBV25-1
CAWSRGGSYEQYF TGTGCCTGGAGTCGTGGGGGATCCTACGAGCAGTACTTC - TRBJ2-7 - TRBV30
CATSRELITRDRRRGETQYF TGTGCCACCAGCAGAGAACTGATAACCCGGGACAGGAGAAGAGGAGAGACCCAGTACTTC TRBD1 TRBJ2-5 few TRBV15
CASSYWGQGEETQYF TGTGCCAGCAGTTACTGGGGACAGGGAGAAGAGACCCAGTACTTC TRBD1 TRBJ2-5 few TRBV6-5
CASSGGGLAVGNEQFF TGTGCCAGCAGTGGGGGAGGGCTAGCGGTGGGGAATGAGCAGTTCTTC TRBD2 TRBJ2-1 - TRBV25-1
CASSVPDSGANVLTF TGTGCCAGCAGCGTACCCGACTCTGGGGCCAACGTCCTGACTTTC - TRBJ2-6 - TRBV9
CASSQGVETQYF TGTGCCAGCAGCCAAGGTGTGGAGACCCAGTACTTC - TRBJ2-5 - TRBV6-2/TRBV6-3
CSARHTRSNQPQHF TGCAGTGCTAGACACACCAGATCTAATCAGCCCCAGCATTTT - TRBJ1-5 - TRBV20-1
CASSPARGGEAFF TGTGCCAGCAGCCCGGCGCGCGGGGGTGAAGCTTTCTTT - TRBJ1-1 - TRBV7-3
CASSQDPPGLASGTDTQYF TGCGCCAGCAGCCAAGATCCTCCGGGACTAGCCTCCGGCACAGATACGCAGTATTTT TRBD2 TRBJ2-3 - TRBV4-3
CASSLEGTRSEQFF TGCGCCAGCAGCTTGGAGGGTACCCGGAGTGAGCAGTTCTTC - TRBJ2-1 few TRBV5-1
CASSRQGGTEAFF TGTGCCAGCAGCCGACAGGGAGGGACTGAAGCTTTCTTT TRBD1 TRBJ1-1 many TRBV6-5
CSVTSGTYEQYF TGCAGCGTGACTAGCGGAACCTACGAGCAGTACTTC TRBD2 TRBJ2-7 - TRBV29-1
CASSEGGFNQPQHF TGCGCCAGCAGTGAAGGCGGATTCAATCAGCCCCAGCATTTT - TRBJ1-5 once TRBV10-2
CSATSPGLHVNEQFF TGCAGTGCTACGTCCCCGGGACTCCATGTCAATGAGCAGTTCTTC - TRBJ2-1 many TRBV20-1